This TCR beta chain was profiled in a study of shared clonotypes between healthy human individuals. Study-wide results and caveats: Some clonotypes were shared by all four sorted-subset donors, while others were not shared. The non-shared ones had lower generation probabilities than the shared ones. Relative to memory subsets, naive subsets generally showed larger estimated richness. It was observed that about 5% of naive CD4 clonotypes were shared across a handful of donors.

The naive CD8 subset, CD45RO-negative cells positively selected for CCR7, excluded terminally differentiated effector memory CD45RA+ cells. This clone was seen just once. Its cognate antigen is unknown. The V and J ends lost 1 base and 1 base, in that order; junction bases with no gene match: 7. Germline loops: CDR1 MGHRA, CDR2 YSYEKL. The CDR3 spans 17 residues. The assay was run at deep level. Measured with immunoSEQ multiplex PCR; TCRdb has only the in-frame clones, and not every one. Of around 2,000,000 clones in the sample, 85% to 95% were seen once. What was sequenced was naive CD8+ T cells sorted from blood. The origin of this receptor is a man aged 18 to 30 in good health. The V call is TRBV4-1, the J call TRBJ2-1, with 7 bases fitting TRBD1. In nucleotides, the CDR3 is TGCGCCAGCAGCCAAGTCCCCGGGACAGAGTCCTACAATGAGCAGTTCTTC. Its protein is CASSQVPGTESYNEQFF.